This entry features one T cell receptor (beta chain) sequence. These data belong to a study of cytomegalovirus exposure and HLA in healthy donors. Researchers ran the PCR with 60 Vbeta and 13 Jbeta primers. Assay: immunoSEQ multiplex PCR; the TCRdb copy retains only in-frame clones and omits some. The repertoire shows roughly 100,000 clones; the top ten hold roughly 0.64%. Per the germline V gene, CDR1 is LNHNV and CDR2 is YYDKDF (reference sequence). V was cut by 3 bases and J by 1 base, with 15 bases left in between. The CDR3 sequence is 16 residues long. The chain uses TRBV15 and TRBJ1-2, with a tentative D call TRBD1 (6 bases). The sequenced material came from PBMCs. The sequence was obtained from a man in his fifties or sixties in good health and CMV-seronegative. CDR3 in amino acids: CATSRERDTNNYGYTF. The CDR3 DNA follows: TGTGCCACCAGCAGGGAGAGGGACACAAATAACTATGGCTACACCTTC.